This T cell receptor beta chain came from a study of blood T cell repertoires in COVID-19. V was shortened by 5 bases and J by 7 bases, with 18 bases between the two germline ends. The CDR3 consists of 15 residues. Germline V lookup: CDR1 KGHSH, CDR2 LQKENI. TCRdb's copy holds only in-frame clones and misses some; the assay was immunoSEQ multiplex PCR. The sample has 250,000 to 350,000 clones, more than 85% seen once. V is TRBV18 and J is TRBJ2-1, with D tentatively TRBD1 or TRBD2 (5 bases each). The receptor was derived from a woman aged 25 to 39 with COVID-19, enrolled during active disease. The sequenced material came from peripheral blood. The CDR3 nucleotides are TGTGCCAGCTCAACACAGGAAAGCGGCACGAATGAGCAGTTCTTC. Amino acid sequence: CASSTQESGTNEQFF.